Below are 17 T cell receptor beta chains sequenced from a single sample in a study of blood T cell repertoires in COVID-19. The repertoire was sequenced with immunoSEQ multiplex PCR; TCRdb's copy has only in-frame clones and lacks some. The repertoire consists of over 150,000 clones, with roughly 80% occurring once and the leading ten covering 3.7%. Material for sequencing was peripheral blood. These receptor sequences come from an elderly woman with acute or convalescent COVID-19.

This chain uses TRBV6-5 with TRBJ2-3, with 9 bases aligning to TRBD1. Germline V gene lookup returns CDR1 MNHEY and CDR2 SVGAGI. After removal of 6 bases from V and 2 bases from J, the junction contained 6 bases not matched to a gene. The length of the CDR3 is 15 residues. The CDR3, as DNA: TGTGCCAGCAGCAACAGGGGGCCCCACACAGATACGCAGTATTTT. Protein sequence: CASSNRGPHTDTQYF.

The table lists this clone with a few counts. The chain employs TRBV6-1 and TRBJ2-4; 9 bases line up with TRBD1. The V and J ends lost 1 base and 6 bases, in that order; junction bases with no gene match: 16. The CDR3 is made up of 19 amino acids. Germline V gene sequence: CDR1 MNHNS, CDR2 SASEGT. The CDR3 bases are TGTGCCAGCAGTGAAGTGGGGGGACAGGGAAGTGTCCTCCGAAACATTCAGTACTTC. Encoded protein: CASSEVGGQGSVLRNIQYF.

The chain couples TRBV15 to TRBJ2-7; 9 nucleotides match TRBD1. This CDR3 region has 14 residues. In germline, CDR1 is LNHNV, CDR2 YYDKDF (reference sequence). V lost 8 bases, J lost 5 bases, and 10 bases stayed unmatched. The CDR3 is CATGRQGGDHEQYF. DNA for the CDR3: TGTGCCACCGGTAGACAGGGGGGAGACCACGAGCAGTACTTC.

The chain combines TRBV5-1 with TRBJ2-5; weak D call: TRBD2 (5 bases). Germline V gives CDR1 SGHRS, CDR2 YFSETQ. V lost 5 bases and J lost 0, with 14 bases in between. The CDR3 covers 15 residues. The DNA of the CDR3 is TGCGCCAGCAGGGACGGGATGTTGGACCAAGAGACCCAGTACTTC. Its protein is CASRDGMLDQETQYF. The whole variable domain, remainder taken from reference TRBV5-1 and TRBJ2-5, is KAGVTQTPRYLIKTRGQQVTLSCSPISGHRSVSWYQQTPGQGLQFLFEYFSETQRNKGNFPGRFSGRQFSNSRSEMNVSTLELGDSALYLCASRDGMLDQETQYFGPGTRLLVL.

This clone was seen only once. J is TRBJ1-1 and V is TRBV6-2 or TRBV6-3; D not resolved. V was cut by 5 bases and J by 1 base, with 17 bases left in between. CDR3 length equals 16 residues. Per germline, CDR1 MNHEY and CDR2 SVGEGT. The DNA of the CDR3 is TGTGCCAGCAGTCAGACCGCTCTAAGAGGGAACACTGAAGCTTTCTTT. Residues: CASSQTALRGNTEAFF.

The V call is TRBV5-1, the J call TRBJ1-1; D remains ambiguous. The CDR3 runs to 15 residues. CDR1 is SGHRS and CDR2 is YFSETQ in the germline V gene. Trimming took off 4 bases at V and 6 bases at J, with 19 bases between the two ends. CDR3: CASSPGLGLRAEAFF. The CDR3 DNA reads TGCGCCAGCAGCCCTGGGCTAGGATTGCGGGCTGAAGCTTTCTTT.

The genes are TRBV6-4 and TRBJ1-5; D gene uncertain. The ends were cut back, 9 bases at V and 3 bases at J, with 21 bases in the middle. CDR3 length equals 16 residues. CDR1 is MRHNA and CDR2 is SNTAGT in the germline V gene. The CDR3 loop reads CARNAGWQVNNQPQHF. The CDR3, as DNA: TGTGCCAGAAATGCCGGTTGGCAGGTTAACAATCAGCCCCAGCATTTT.

As DNA, the CDR3 is TGTGCCAGCAGTGAACCGGGACATGGGAATGAGCAGTTCTTC. This gives the protein CASSEPGHGNEQFF. This sequence joins TRBV6-1 and TRBJ2-1, with D perhaps matching TRBD1 (6 bases). Germline lookup yields CDR1 MNHNS and CDR2 SASEGT. Trimming pared 2 bases from V and 7 bases from J, leaving 12 bases between. The CDR3 totals 14 residues.

This chain links TRBV7-8 with TRBJ2-1; no firm D call. The CDR3 is 16 amino acids. In germline, CDR1 is SGHVS, CDR2 FQNEAQ. V gave up 1 base and J gave up 0 bases, with 10 bases separating them. The CDR3 is CASSLVEDSSYNEQFF. The DNA of the CDR3 is TGTGCCAGCAGCTTAGTCGAAGATAGCTCCTACAATGAGCAGTTCTTC.

The chain joins TRBV7-2 to TRBJ1-6, with D possibly being TRBD1 (5 bases). Germline V CDR1 and CDR2: SGHTA, FQGNSA. This CDR3 region has 16 residues. The V end lost 2 bases, the J end lost 9 bases, and 17 bases lay between the germline ends. CDR3 DNA sequence: TGTGCCAGCAGCTTAAGGGCCGCGGGGACTGGTTCACCCCTCCACTTT. Encoded protein: CASSLRAAGTGSPLHF.

The J gene is TRBJ2-3, the V gene TRBV20-1; the D gene is possibly TRBD2 (7 bases). The V end was cut by 6 bases, the J end by 6 bases, with 10 bases between. The CDR3 totals 11 residues. Germline CDR1 DFQATT, CDR2 SNEGSKA (reference sequence). CDR3 in DNA: TGCAGTGCCGGGGGGCGGGATACGCAGTATTTT. Its protein is CSAGGRDTQYF.

This clone was picked up many times. This rearrangement joins TRBV2 to TRBJ1-6, with D possibly matching TRBD1 (6 bases). This CDR3 is 15 amino acids long. Germline V CDR1 and CDR2: SNHLY, FYNNEI. Trimming took 5 bases from V and 5 from J, leaving 13 bases between them. CDR3 bases: TGTGCCAGCAGTCGGACAGACTCTAATAATTCACCCCTCCACTTT. It specifies CASSRTDSNNSPLHF.

This clone turned up a few times. V is TRBV29-1 and J is TRBJ2-3; possible D gene TRBD2, 5 bases. Germline-derived CDR1 and CDR2 are SQVTM and ANQGSEA. The length of the CDR3 is 12 residues. The V end lost 8 bases, the J end lost 2 bases, and 11 bases lay between the germline ends. CDR3 amino acids: CSLRLATDTQYF. The CDR3 nucleotides are TGCAGCCTCAGGCTAGCCACAGATACGCAGTATTTT.

This chain connects TRBV14 to TRBJ1-6, with 8 bases identical to TRBD1. Trimming removed 0 bases from V and 10 bases from J; junction bases left unmatched: 8. The CDR3 covers 16 residues. Germline V gene data show CDR1 as SGHDN and CDR2 as FVKESK. The CDR3 region is CASSQDRTGNGSPLHF. In DNA form, the CDR3 reads TGTGCCAGCAGCCAAGATAGGACAGGGAACGGATCACCCCTCCACTTT.

The chain recombines TRBV18 with TRBJ1-1; TRBD1 might be the D (5 bases). Trimming pared 6 bases from V and 1 base from J, leaving 15 bases between. The CDR3 runs to 15 residues. Germline CDR1 is KGHSH and CDR2 is LQKENI. CDR3 protein: CASSLIDSSNTEAFF. CDR3 in DNA: TGTGCCAGCTCTCTCATAGACAGTTCGAACACTGAAGCTTTCTTT.

The chain combines TRBV7-9 with TRBJ1-3; D is unresolved. V was cut by 5 bases and J by 0 bases, with 5 bases left in between. Per the germline V gene, CDR1 is SEHNR and CDR2 is FQNEAQ (reference sequence). The length of the CDR3 is 13 residues. The CDR3 nucleotides read TGTGCCAGCAGCATCTACTCTGGAAACACCATATATTTT. Translated: CASSIYSGNTIYF.

The gene calls are TRBV7-6 and TRBJ2-2; perhaps TRBD2 as D (5 bases). The V end was cut by 2 bases, the J end by 1 base, with 11 bases between. Looked up from germline, CDR1 is SGHVS and CDR2 is FNYEAQ. This CDR3 is built from 16 residues. This CDR3 is CASSLRNAGNTGELFF. DNA for the CDR3: TGTGCCAGCAGCTTACGAAACGCGGGGAACACCGGGGAGCTGTTTTTT.